This T cell receptor (beta chain) derives from a study of OX40 agonist ivuxolimab in advanced cancers. Study-wide points: Expansion of clones was among the lowest in partial responders at 0.1-3.0 mg/kg. Low normalized clonal expansion also occurred in some nonresponding patients. Researchers did not determine the expanded peripheral T cells' antigen specificity.

With regard to this clone: Antigen unknown.

TCRdb's table, derived via immunoSEQ multiplex PCR, lists solely in-frame clones and lacks some. The repertoire holds 75,000 to 95,000 clones, about 91% seen once, with approximately 2.4% in the top ten. Exclusion applied to patients with autoimmune disease history or systemic immunosuppression. The V segment lost 3 bases and the J segment 4 bases; nucleotides outside the gene matches: 12. The CDR3 runs to 17 residues. Germline values: CDR1 SGHDN, CDR2 FVKESK. The chain employs TRBV14 and TRBJ1-3; the match to TRBD1 covers 7 bases. This material consisted of CD4+ or CD8+ T cells sorted from blood, taken in a trial of the OX40 agonist ivuxolimab. This TCR was recovered from an adult with an advanced solid tumor such as melanoma, head and neck, liver or kidney cancer. For the CDR3, the DNA is TGTGCCAGCAGCCACAAAACATCGACAGGGACCGGAAACACCATATATTTT. The encoded protein is CASSHKTSTGTGNTIYF.